These T cell receptor beta chains were read from a single sample in a study of T cell changes during pregnancy in multiple sclerosis. The table came from immunoSEQ multiplex PCR; TCRdb's copy has only in-frame clones and leaves some out. This table has around 30,000 clones, just over 90% appearing once. Sequenced material: CD4+ T cells from peripheral blood mononuclear cells, taken in the second trimester of pregnancy. The receptors here all came from a female donor with multiple sclerosis, enrolled in a pregnancy study. Each CDR3 is given with its conserved first and last residue. Fields, in order: clone size, V gene, D gene, J gene, CDR3 protein, CDR3 DNA. A D gene is named only where the DNA matches it firmly. Where a row states a size, it is once, few, many or the class of an expanded clone; other rows omit it.

.,TRBV4-2,TRBD1,TRBJ1-5,CASSQGQGNQPQHF,TGTGCCAGCAGCCAAGGACAGGGGAATCAGCCCCAGCATTTT
.,TRBV9,TRBD1,TRBJ2-1,CASSLGTGKQFF,TGTGCCAGCAGCCTAGGGACAGGGAAGCAGTTCTTC
.,TRBV29-1,TRBD1,TRBJ1-2,CSGGTGEGYTF,TGCAGCGGCGGGACAGGGGAAGGCTACACCTTC
.,TRBV7-9,.,TRBJ2-1,CASSPLAYNEQFF,TGTGCCAGCAGCCCCCTTGCCTACAATGAGCAGTTCTTC
.,TRBV30,.,TRBJ2-2,CAWEGHSDTGELFF,TGTGCCTGGGAGGGACACTCAGACACCGGGGAGCTGTTTTTT
.,TRBV27,TRBD1,TRBJ1-2,CASSPGTGGRYGYTF,TGTGCCAGCAGTCCCGGGACAGGGGGTCGTTATGGCTACACCTTC
once,TRBV10-1,.,TRBJ1-1,CASQGQGRPEAFF,TGCGCCAGCCAAGGGCAGGGGCGGCCTGAAGCTTTCTTT
.,TRBV4-3,.,TRBJ2-7,CASSQDRVSYEQYF,TGCGCCAGCAGCCAAGACAGGGTCTCCTACGAGCAGTACTTC
.,TRBV2,.,TRBJ2-5,CASSESRGEQETQYF,TGTGCCAGCAGTGAATCCAGGGGAGAACAAGAGACCCAGTACTTC
.,TRBV28,TRBD1,TRBJ2-5,CASSPGGRETQYF,TGTGCCAGCAGCCCAGGGGGCAGGGAGACCCAGTACTTC
.,TRBV29-1,.,TRBJ1-2,CSVGDQGSYTF,TGCAGCGTTGGAGATCAGGGAAGCTACACCTTC